Listed below are T cell receptor beta chains from one sample, sequenced in a study of PD-1 blockade in classical Hodgkin lymphoma. Sequencing used immunoSEQ multiplex PCR; TCRdb keeps in-frame clones, though not all of them. The repertoire includes 1,200 to 1,500 clones, around three quarters of them detected once, and approximately 40% sits in the top ten. The input for sequencing was CD8+ T cells from blood, taken before the fourth cycle of nivolumab. These receptors were obtained from a human donor with classical Hodgkin lymphoma. The donor label of this sample is uncertain. Both conserved end residues are part of each CDR3. The order of the fields is V gene, clone size, D gene, J gene, CDR3 protein, CDR3 DNA. A D gene is named only where the DNA matches it firmly. Some rows have no size entry. The others give once, few or many, or a class for an expanded clone.

V gene: TRBV7-9
clone size: .
D gene: TRBD1
J gene: TRBJ2-7
CDR3 protein: CASSLRTGGSYEQYF
CDR3 DNA: TGTGCCAGCAGTTTACGGACAGGAGGCTCCTACGAGCAGTACTTC

V gene: TRBV10-2
clone size: .
D gene: TRBD1
J gene: TRBJ2-7
CDR3 protein: CASRTGGPFYEQYF
CDR3 DNA: TGCGCCAGCAGGACAGGGGGCCCTTTTTACGAGCAGTACTTC

V gene: TRBV2
clone size: .
D gene: TRBD1
J gene: TRBJ2-7
CDR3 protein: CASRDRGLTYEQYF
CDR3 DNA: TGTGCCAGCAGAGACAGGGGGCTGACCTACGAGCAGTACTTC

V gene: TRBV27
clone size: .
D gene: .
J gene: TRBJ2-7
CDR3 protein: CASSPTLWGPHYEQYF
CDR3 DNA: TGTGCCAGCAGCCCTACCCTTTGGGGACCTCACTACGAGCAGTACTTC

V gene: TRBV19
clone size: .
D gene: TRBD2
J gene: TRBJ2-7
CDR3 protein: CASRLAGGPYEQYF
CDR3 DNA: TGTGCCAGTAGACTAGCGGGGGGACCCTACGAGCAGTACTTC

V gene: TRBV9
clone size: .
D gene: TRBD1
J gene: TRBJ2-1
CDR3 protein: CASSVEGARYNEQFF
CDR3 DNA: TGTGCCAGCAGCGTAGAGGGGGCGCGGTACAATGAGCAGTTCTTC

V gene: TRBV19
clone size: .
D gene: TRBD1
J gene: TRBJ1-2
CDR3 protein: CASSAYISGGGYGYTF
CDR3 DNA: TGTGCCAGTAGTGCCTATATATCAGGGGGAGGCTATGGCTACACCTTC

V gene: TRBV6-1
clone size: .
D gene: TRBD1
J gene: TRBJ1-4
CDR3 protein: CASSEADRAGEKLFF
CDR3 DNA: TGTGCCAGCAGTGAAGCAGACAGGGCGGGGGAAAAACTGTTTTTT

V gene: TRBV7-8
clone size: .
D gene: .
J gene: TRBJ1-5
CDR3 protein: CASSLWGESNQPQHF
CDR3 DNA: TGTGCCAGCAGCTTATGGGGGGAAAGCAATCAGCCCCAGCATTTT

V gene: TRBV11-3
clone size: once
D gene: .
J gene: TRBJ2-6
CDR3 protein: CAAAMYTISQSRANVLTF
CDR3 DNA: TGTGCAGCAGCCATGTATACGATCTCGCAAAGTCGGGCCAACGTCCTGACTTTC

V gene: TRBV15
clone size: .
D gene: .
J gene: TRBJ2-7
CDR3 protein: CATTSRGNPYEQYF
CDR3 DNA: TGTGCCACCACTTCTCGGGGGAATCCCTACGAGCAGTACTTC

V gene: TRBV7-9
clone size: large
D gene: .
J gene: TRBJ1-5
CDR3 protein: CASSSSGAGNQPQHF
CDR3 DNA: TGTGCCAGCAGCTCCTCCGGGGCCGGGAATCAGCCCCAGCATTTT

V gene: TRBV27
clone size: .
D gene: TRBD1
J gene: TRBJ1-2
CDR3 protein: CASSLYARGLNYGYTF
CDR3 DNA: TGTGCCAGCAGTTTGTATGCGAGGGGGCTTAACTATGGCTACACCTTC

V gene: TRBV19
clone size: .
D gene: .
J gene: TRBJ2-7
CDR3 protein: CASSMGDISYEQYF
CDR3 DNA: TGTGCCAGTAGTATGGGGGACATCTCCTACGAGCAGTACTTC

V gene: TRBV7-9
clone size: .
D gene: .
J gene: TRBJ2-5
CDR3 protein: CASSLVGWLQETQYF
CDR3 DNA: TGTGCCAGCAGCTTAGTGGGCTGGCTTCAAGAGACCCAGTACTTC

V gene: TRBV29-1
clone size: .
D gene: TRBD1
J gene: TRBJ2-7
CDR3 protein: CSVGTGIYEQYF
CDR3 DNA: TGCAGCGTCGGGACAGGGATCTACGAGCAGTACTTC

V gene: TRBV2
clone size: .
D gene: .
J gene: TRBJ1-2
CDR3 protein: CASSDEHTVMGLESKGYGYTF
CDR3 DNA: TGTGCCAGCAGTGATGAGCATACGGTCATGGGACTCGAAAGTAAGGGCTATGGCTACACCTTC

V gene: TRBV7-6
clone size: .
D gene: .
J gene: TRBJ2-1
CDR3 protein: CASSSDSSSYNEQFF
CDR3 DNA: TGTGCCAGCAGCTCAGACAGTTCCTCCTACAATGAGCAGTTCTTC

V gene: TRBV14
clone size: once
D gene: .
J gene: TRBJ2-7
CDR3 protein: CASSPYINEQYF
CDR3 DNA: TGTGCCAGCAGCCCGTACATTAACGAGCAGTACTTC

V gene: TRBV7-8
clone size: few
D gene: TRBD2
J gene: TRBJ2-7
CDR3 protein: CASSVGTSGGAYEQYF
CDR3 DNA: TGTGCCAGCAGCGTCGGGACTAGCGGGGGAGCCTACGAGCAGTACTTC

V gene: TRBV13
clone size: .
D gene: .
J gene: TRBJ1-2
CDR3 protein: CASSPGGEWGGYTF
CDR3 DNA: TGTGCCAGCAGCCCCGGAGGGGAGTGGGGTGGCTACACCTTC

V gene: TRBV27
clone size: .
D gene: .
J gene: TRBJ1-3
CDR3 protein: CASRSQGSGNTIYF
CDR3 DNA: TGTGCCAGCAGGTCGCAGGGGTCTGGAAACACCATATATTTT

V gene: TRBV6-5
clone size: .
D gene: .
J gene: TRBJ1-2
CDR3 protein: CASSYSPGGDYGYTF
CDR3 DNA: TGTGCCAGCAGTTATTCCCCCGGGGGCGACTATGGCTACACCTTC

V gene: TRBV4-2
clone size: .
D gene: TRBD2
J gene: TRBJ2-1
CDR3 protein: CASSQDLAGGRNEQFF
CDR3 DNA: TGTGCCAGCAGCCAAGACCTAGCGGGGGGGAGAAATGAGCAGTTCTTC

V gene: TRBV5-4
clone size: .
D gene: .
J gene: TRBJ2-7
CDR3 protein: CASSRPDAYEQYF
CDR3 DNA: TGTGCCAGCAGCCGCCCCGACGCCTACGAGCAGTACTTC

V gene: TRBV4-1
clone size: .
D gene: .
J gene: TRBJ2-7
CDR3 protein: CASSQDRTTDYEQYF
CDR3 DNA: TGCGCCAGCAGCCAAGACCGGACAACCGACTACGAGCAGTACTTC

V gene: TRBV6-5
clone size: .
D gene: .
J gene: TRBJ1-4
CDR3 protein: CASSIQPATNEKLFF
CDR3 DNA: TGTGCCAGCAGCATACAACCTGCAACTAATGAAAAACTGTTTTTT

V gene: TRBV6-4
clone size: .
D gene: TRBD2
J gene: TRBJ2-1
CDR3 protein: CASSDQAGGNNEQFF
CDR3 DNA: TGTGCCAGCAGTGACCAAGCGGGGGGGAACAATGAGCAGTTCTTC

V gene: TRBV7-9
clone size: large
D gene: TRBD1
J gene: TRBJ1-5
CDR3 protein: CASGPIGGGRQPQHF
CDR3 DNA: TGTGCCAGCGGACCCATTGGAGGGGGCAGACAGCCCCAGCATTTT

V gene: TRBV19
clone size: .
D gene: .
J gene: TRBJ2-3
CDR3 protein: CASSSVGDTQYF
CDR3 DNA: TGTGCCAGTAGTAGTGTCGGAGATACGCAGTATTTT

V gene: TRBV7-2
clone size: .
D gene: TRBD2
J gene: TRBJ2-1
CDR3 protein: CASSSTSGSYNEQFF
CDR3 DNA: TGTGCCAGCAGCTCGACTAGCGGATCCTACAATGAGCAGTTCTTC

V gene: TRBV7-5
clone size: .
D gene: .
J gene: TRBJ1-5
CDR3 protein: CASSLDSQPQHF
CDR3 DNA: TGTGCCAGCAGCTTGGACTCTCAGCCCCAGCATTTT

V gene: TRBV6-4
clone size: once
D gene: TRBD1
J gene: TRBJ2-3
CDR3 protein: CASSEVGGQNTDTQYF
CDR3 DNA: TGTGCCAGCAGTGAGGTAGGGGGACAGAACACAGATACGCAGTATTTT

V gene: TRBV11-1
clone size: .
D gene: .
J gene: TRBJ2-1
CDR3 protein: CASSLVAGAGEQFF
CDR3 DNA: TGTGCCAGCAGCTTAGTGGCAGGTGCAGGTGAGCAGTTCTTC

V gene: TRBV5-5
clone size: .
D gene: TRBD2
J gene: TRBJ2-7
CDR3 protein: CASSLGLAGAYEQYF
CDR3 DNA: TGTGCCAGCAGCTTGGGACTAGCGGGAGCTTACGAGCAGTACTTC

V gene: TRBV19
clone size: .
D gene: .
J gene: TRBJ2-3
CDR3 protein: CASTHRSSTDTQYF
CDR3 DNA: TGTGCCAGTACTCACAGGTCTAGCACAGATACGCAGTATTTT

V gene: TRBV18
clone size: .
D gene: .
J gene: TRBJ1-1
CDR3 protein: CASSQGSYTEAFF
CDR3 DNA: TGTGCCAGCTCACAGGGAAGCTACACTGAAGCTTTCTTT

V gene: TRBV7-9
clone size: .
D gene: TRBD2
J gene: TRBJ2-2
CDR3 protein: CASSGTGTSGRAAGELFF
CDR3 DNA: TGTGCCAGCAGCGGAACCGGGACTAGCGGGAGGGCCGCCGGGGAGCTGTTTTTT

V gene: TRBV7-2
clone size: .
D gene: .
J gene: TRBJ2-3
CDR3 protein: CASSPRAAWGTDTQYF
CDR3 DNA: TGTGCCAGCAGCCCCCGTGCAGCGTGGGGGACAGATACGCAGTATTTT

V gene: TRBV9
clone size: .
D gene: TRBD2
J gene: TRBJ2-2
CDR3 protein: CASSVNLAGGGELFF
CDR3 DNA: TGTGCCAGCAGCGTAAACCTAGCGGGAGGGGGGGAGCTGTTTTTT

V gene: TRBV2
clone size: .
D gene: TRBD1
J gene: TRBJ1-4
CDR3 protein: CASSAGGDNEKLFF
CDR3 DNA: TGTGCCAGCAGCGCAGGGGGGGATAATGAAAAACTGTTTTTT

V gene: TRBV6-1
clone size: .
D gene: .
J gene: TRBJ2-3
CDR3 protein: CASSEYGAGGTDTQYF
CDR3 DNA: TGTGCCAGCAGTGAATATGGGGCAGGGGGCACAGATACGCAGTATTTT

V gene: TRBV11-2
clone size: .
D gene: .
J gene: TRBJ2-5
CDR3 protein: CASSLGAGRPKETQYF
CDR3 DNA: TGTGCCAGCAGCTTAGGAGCGGGCAGGCCCAAAGAGACCCAGTACTTC

V gene: TRBV4-1
clone size: .
D gene: TRBD2
J gene: TRBJ2-1
CDR3 protein: CASSQDQLAGAEQFF
CDR3 DNA: TGCGCCAGCAGCCAAGATCAACTAGCGGGAGCTGAGCAGTTCTTC

V gene: TRBV19
clone size: .
D gene: TRBD1
J gene: TRBJ2-5
CDR3 protein: CASAYGTGYGETQYF
CDR3 DNA: TGTGCCAGTGCCTACGGGACAGGGTACGGAGAGACCCAGTACTTC

V gene: TRBV6-1
clone size: .
D gene: TRBD1
J gene: TRBJ2-5
CDR3 protein: CASSEEGTVETQYF
CDR3 DNA: TGTGCCAGCAGTGAAGAAGGGACAGTGGAGACCCAGTACTTC

V gene: TRBV11-1
clone size: .
D gene: .
J gene: TRBJ1-1
CDR3 protein: CASSLVGGEAFF
CDR3 DNA: TGTGCCAGCAGCTTAGTGGGCGGCGAGGCTTTCTTT

V gene: TRBV7-9
clone size: .
D gene: TRBD1
J gene: TRBJ1-4
CDR3 protein: CASSYLTGVVNEKLFF
CDR3 DNA: TGTGCCAGCAGTTACCTCACAGGGGTGGTTAATGAAAAACTGTTTTTT

V gene: TRBV2
clone size: .
D gene: .
J gene: TRBJ2-7
CDR3 protein: CASSEIPGEQYF
CDR3 DNA: TGTGCCAGCAGTGAGATCCCCGGGGAGCAGTACTTC

V gene: TRBV28
clone size: .
D gene: TRBD2
J gene: TRBJ2-7
CDR3 protein: CASWSGTCGGAGEQYF
CDR3 DNA: TGTGCCAGCTGGTCTGGGACTTGCGGGGGGGCGGGCGAGCAGTACTTC